This T cell receptor beta chain was captured by sequencing in a study of cytomegalovirus exposure and HLA in healthy donors. At the level of the study: The roughly 110 validation repertoires were reported in a later analysis to have been generated on the same platform as the roughly 670 first-cohort repertoires.

The donors were part of the validation cohort, which consisted of about 120 subjects and was separate from the first cohort of 600 to 850 subjects. Findings and limits, study-wide: The authors enumerated around 150 TCR beta chains as linked to cytomegalovirus. Specificity of a few CMV-associated chains for CMV antigens was verified in vitro.

The data were produced by immunoSEQ multiplex PCR, yet TCRdb's version contains in-frame clones alone and is incomplete. The profile covers about 200,000 clones, with roughly 84% appearing a single time and approximately 2% taken by the ten largest. Remarks on this clone: Antigen unknown.

This CDR3 region has 16 residues. The germline V gene encodes CDR1 SNHLY and CDR2 FYNNEI. After removal of 5 bases from V and 5 bases from J, the junction contained 6 bases not matched to a gene. Sequenced: PBMCs. This chain links TRBV2 with TRBJ2-2; 12 bases fit TRBD2. The sequence derives from a woman aged 18-29 years in good health and CMV-seropositive. The CDR3 loop reads CASSFGLAGMTGELFF. The CDR3 DNA follows: TGTGCCAGCAGTTTTGGACTAGCGGGAATGACCGGGGAGCTGTTTTTT. The full variable domain, in which reference TRBV2 and TRBJ2-2 provide the parts outside the CDR3, is EPEVTQTPSHQVTQMGQEVILRCVPISNHLYFYWYRQILGQKVEFLVSFYNNEISEKSEIFDDQFSVERPDGSNFTLKIRSTKLEDSAMYFCASSFGLAGMTGELFFGEGSRLTVL.